Below are 21 T cell receptor beta chains sequenced from a single sample in a study of T cells in Graves' hyperthyroidism and ophthalmopathy. Authors of the study amplified TCR beta CDR3 regions from RNA transcripts. TCR CDR3 regions were first amplified by RT-PCR with HTBI primers. Each CDR3 protein gets one entry after TCRdb re-called the multiplex PCR reads with MiXCR. The profile shows 95,000 to 100,000 distinct CDR3 sequences, over 50% of them singletons. Sequencing used blood. These TCRs come from a woman aged 40 to 50 with Graves' hyperthyroidism.

This clonotype was seen many times. This chain connects TRBV19 to TRBJ2-7, with 12 bases identical to TRBD2. Unmatched junction bases numbered 2, after V lost 4 bases and J lost 1 base. The length of the CDR3 is 15 residues. The V gene's germline CDR1 is LNHDA and CDR2 SQIVND (reference sequence). CDR3 DNA: TGTGCCAGTAGTAGACTAGCGGGAGTATCCTACGAGCAGTACTTC. It translates to CASSRLAGVSYEQYF.

This clonotype was picked up many times. V usage is TRBV7-9 and J usage is TRBJ2-7; TRBD1 matches at 8 bases. Trimming took 0 bases from V and 2 from J; bases not matched to a gene: 3. Germline CDR1 SEHNR, CDR2 FQNEAQ (reference sequence). This CDR3 contains 15 residues. DNA for the CDR3: TGTGCCAGCAGCTTAGCAGACAGGGGAACCTACGAGCAGTACTTC. Translating it yields CASSLADRGTYEQYF. The variable domain in full, completed from reference TRBV7-9 and TRBJ2-7, reads DTGVSQNPRHKITKRGQNVTFRCDPISEHNRLYWYRQTLGQGPEFLTYFQNEAQLEKSRLLSDRFSAERPKGSFSTLEIQRTEQGDSAMYLCASSLADRGTYEQYFGPGTRLTVT.

The sample holds one count of this clonotype. The chain has TRBV13 and TRBJ1-1; TRBD1 aligns across 8 bases. V dropped 7 bases and J dropped 8; count of bases not matched to a gene: 6. In germline, CDR1 is PRHDT, CDR2 FYEKMQ (reference sequence). This CDR3 is built from 12 residues. The CDR3 protein is CASTLDRGEAFF. Here the CDR3 DNA reads TGTGCCAGCACCCTCGACAGGGGCGAAGCTTTCTTT.

The chain employs TRBV7-6 and TRBJ2-7, with 8 nucleotides matching TRBD1. Per germline, CDR1 SGHVS and CDR2 FNYEAQ. CDR3 size: 14 residues. V lost 3 bases to trimming and J lost 3 bases; unmatched junction nucleotides: 4. CDR3 residues: CASSFDRGGYEQYF. In nucleotides, the CDR3 is TGTGCCAGCAGCTTTGACAGGGGCGGCTACGAGCAGTACTTC.

Ten or more counts support this clonotype. Sequence at one end of the junction differs from germline and may be a read error. V usage is TRBV7-3 and J usage is TRBJ2-5; 10 bases are shared with TRBD2. This CDR3 contains 17 residues. CDR1 and CDR2 (germline): SGHTA, FQGTGA. CDR3 coding DNA: TGCGCCAGCAGCCAAGCCCCAGCGGGAGGGCCTGTGGAGACCCAGTACTTC. It is translated as CASSQAPAGGPVETQYF.

Ten or more counts support this clonotype. The V and J genes are TRBV10-2 and TRBJ2-7; 12 nucleotides align to TRBD2. V lost 2 bases to trimming and J lost 0 bases; unmatched junction nucleotides: 8. CDR1 and CDR2 from the germline V gene are WSHSY and SAAADI. The CDR3 length is 18 residues. The CDR3 DNA sequence: TGCGCCAGCAGTGAGCGGCTAGCGGGAGGGCCCCTCTCCTACGAGCAGTACTTC. It yields the protein CASSERLAGGPLSYEQYF.

This clonotype was found many times. The J gene is TRBJ2-7, the V gene TRBV7-9, with D hard to call. V dropped 1 base and J dropped 4 bases, with 11 bases sitting between them. This CDR3 has 14 amino acids. Germline V gene data show CDR1 as SEHNR and CDR2 as FQNEAQ (reference sequence). CDR3 DNA sequence: TGTGCCAGCAGCTTAGGAGCCCCCCGATACGAGCAGTACTTC. This codes for CASSLGAPRYEQYF.

This clonotype was recorded a few times. This chain connects TRBV29-1 to TRBJ2-7, with TRBD1 matching over 7 bases. J gave up 0 bases and V 8 bases, and 4 bases lay outside the gene matches. CDR3 length: 12 amino acids. CDR1 and CDR2 from the germline V gene are SQVTM and ANQGSEA. The CDR3 loop reads CSRDRGSYEQYF. In nucleotides, the CDR3 is TGCAGCCGGGACAGAGGCTCCTACGAGCAGTACTTC.

Here the CDR3 DNA reads TGCAGTGCTAGAGGGCCACACACAGATACGCAGTATTTT. It translates to CSARGPHTDTQYF. This chain uses TRBV20-1 with TRBJ2-3; D call uncertain. Germline-derived CDR1 and CDR2 are DFQATT and SNEGSKA (reference sequence). V lost 1 base to trimming and J lost 2 bases, with 7 bases between them. This CDR3 contains 13 residues.

This clonotype was observed a few times. The chain links TRBV12-3 or TRBV12-4 to TRBJ2-3; weak D call: TRBD1 (5 bases). The CDR3 length is 15 residues. With 8 bases removed from V and 2 bases from J, the gap between germline ends came to 17 bases. DNA for the CDR3: TGTGCCAGCTCTTCTCAGGGCCAGATCACAGATACGCAGTATTTT. Amino acids: CASSSQGQITDTQYF.

This clonotype has ten or more counts. V is TRBV27 and J is TRBJ2-7, with 9 bases lining up with TRBD1. The CDR3 totals 13 residues. The J segment lost 3 bases and the V segment lost 7 bases, leaving 4 bases of the junction unmatched. Germline loops: CDR1 MNHEY, CDR2 SMNVEV (reference sequence). CDR3 nucleotides: TGTGCCAGCACCCTGGGACAGGGCTACGAGCAGTACTTC. Amino acid sequence: CASTLGQGYEQYF.

This clonotype was seen repeatedly, ten times or more. The rearrangement uses TRBV5-1 and TRBJ2-2; D remains unclear. The CDR3 is 14 residues long. Germline CDR1 is SGHRS and CDR2 is YFSETQ. V gave up 0 bases and J gave up 6 bases, with 9 bases separating them. CDR3 residues: CASSLAGPAGELFF. CDR3 DNA sequence: TGCGCCAGCAGCTTGGCCGGGCCGGCCGGGGAGCTGTTTTTT.

This clonotype showed up many times. V is TRBV3-1 and J is TRBJ1-1; D is unresolved. Germline CDR1 and CDR2: LGHDT and YNNKEL (reference sequence). The CDR3 length is 14 residues. With 0 bases removed from V and 0 bases from J, the gap between germline ends came to 5 bases. The CDR3 coding sequence is TGTGCCAGCAGCCAAGACCCAGTGAACACTGAAGCTTTCTTT. It translates to CASSQDPVNTEAFF.

This clonotype showed up many times. J is TRBJ1-2 and V is TRBV12-3 or TRBV12-4; D not resolved. This CDR3 is 14 amino acids long. V was clipped by 6 bases and J by 2 bases, with 13 bases between them. CDR3 amino acids: CASSRDYANYGYTF. CDR3 coding DNA: TGTGCCAGCAGCCGGGATTATGCAAACTATGGCTACACCTTC.

In this sample, this clonotype turned up many times. The chain uses TRBV20-1 and TRBJ1-2; 7 nucleotides align to TRBD1. Germline values: CDR1 DFQATT, CDR2 SNEGSKA (reference sequence). The CDR3 runs 16 residues. Unmatched junction bases numbered 14, after V lost 3 bases and J lost 4 bases. The CDR3 region is CSARAPATGMAYGYTF. The CDR3 DNA is TGCAGTGCTAGGGCACCGGCGACAGGGATGGCCTATGGCTACACCTTC.

V is TRBV2 and J is TRBJ1-2, with D possibly being TRBD1 (5 bases). The V and J ends lost 0 bases and 5 bases respectively, with 7 bases between them. This CDR3 spans 13 amino acids. Germline assignment: CDR1 SNHLY and CDR2 FYNNEI. The CDR3 is CASSEASGYGYTF. The CDR3 DNA sequence: TGTGCCAGCAGTGAAGCGTCAGGGTATGGCTACACCTTC.

This clonotype occurred many times. The chain joins TRBV7-9 to TRBJ2-5; TRBD2 aligns across 8 bases. V shed 2 bases, J shed 3 bases, and the junction held 2 bases outside the gene matches. The CDR3 runs 14 residues. The V gene's germline CDR1 is SEHNR and CDR2 FQNEAQ (reference sequence). The CDR3 region is CASSLSTSEETQYF. The CDR3 DNA is TGTGCCAGCAGCTTATCGACTAGCGAAGAGACCCAGTACTTC.

The chain uses TRBV9 and TRBJ2-7; D is possibly TRBD1 (5 bases). V dropped 7 bases and J dropped 6 bases, with 20 bases sitting between them. The CDR3 has 14 amino acids. CDR1 and CDR2 (germline): SGDLS, YYNGEE. The CDR3 here is CASSPKQGWSEQYF. CDR3 in DNA: TGTGCCAGCTCACCAAAGCAGGGTTGGAGCGAGCAGTACTTC. Full variable domain (remainder filled in from reference TRBV9 and TRBJ2-7): DSGVTQTPKHLITATGQRVTLRCSPRSGDLSVYWYQQSLDQGLQFLIQYYNGEERAKGNILERFSAQQFPDLHSELNLSSLELGDSALYFCASSPKQGWSEQYFGPGTRLTVT.

This clonotype was found many times. The chain couples TRBV5-6 to TRBJ1-2; no firm D call. Looked up from germline, CDR1 is SGHDT and CDR2 is YYEEEE. V was shortened by 1 base and J by 8 bases, with 12 bases between the two germline ends. This CDR3 comprises 13 residues. The CDR3 coding sequence is TGTGCCAGCAGCTTGAGGGAGACGGGCGGCTACACCTTC. It yields the protein CASSLRETGGYTF.

This clonotype appeared many times. The J gene is TRBJ1-1, the V gene TRBV29-1; D not resolved. Germline CDR1 reads SQVTM; CDR2 reads ANQGSEA. The CDR3 extends over 12 amino acids. This CDR3 is CSARRLDTEAFF. CDR3 in DNA: TGCAGTGCCCGCCGTCTCGACACTGAAGCTTTCTTT.

This clonotype was seen many times. V is TRBV15 and J is TRBJ2-7; 8 positions match TRBD2. V dropped 1 base and J dropped 2; count of bases not matched to a gene: 4. The germline V gene has CDR1 LNHNV and CDR2 YYDKDF (reference sequence). This CDR3 has 15 residues. The CDR3 here is CATSRGLAGTYEQYF. The CDR3, as DNA: TGTGCCACCAGCAGAGGGCTAGCGGGCACCTACGAGCAGTACTTC.